Below, 2 T cell receptor beta chains from the same sample are listed, as sequenced in a study of shared T cell receptors in the human thymus. Only in-frame clones appear in the TCRdb table, and some are missing; sequencing was by immunoSEQ multiplex PCR. The data contain 700,000 to 750,000 clones, approximately 85% of them singletons. These same data were also listed under a study on human thymus T cells.

The sequencing input was thymocytes. These receptor sequences come from a girl under three years old with a congenital heart defect.

The chain uses TRBV6-5 and TRBJ1-6, with D possibly being TRBD1 (5 bases). Germline V lookup: CDR1 MNHEY, CDR2 SVGAGI. The V end lost 4 bases, the J end lost 6 bases, and 10 bases lay between the germline ends. This CDR3 spans 14 amino acids. The chain's CDR3 is CASSLWGPNSPLHF. CDR3 bases: TGTGCCAGCAGTTTGTGGGGCCCTAATTCACCCCTCCACTTT.

The gene calls are TRBV7-2 and TRBJ1-1, with D uncertain. This CDR3 is built from 16 residues. Germline loops: CDR1 SGHTA, CDR2 FQGNSA. The germline V and J ends were trimmed by 2 bases and 2 bases, with 15 bases remaining between them. The CDR3 region has the DNA TGTGCCAGCAGCTTACCAGTACCAGGCTCAAACACTGAAGCTTTCTTT. Translated, it gives CASSLPVPGSNTEAFF.